These T cell receptor beta chains were read from a single sample in a study of T cells in Graves' hyperthyroidism and ophthalmopathy. TCRdb processed the multiplex PCR reads anew with MiXCR; each CDR3 protein has one entry. The profile shows under 350,000 distinct CDR3 sequences, 25% of them singletons. Sequenced: blood. Receptor source: a man aged 35-49 years with Graves' hyperthyroidism that later progressed to Graves' ophthalmopathy. Both conserved end residues are part of each CDR3. The D gene is left open where the match is weak. Clone size is given for some rows only: seen once, a few or many times, or a class if the clone is expanded.

V gene	D gene	clone size	J gene	CDR3 protein	CDR3 DNA
TRBV28	TRBD1	.	TRBJ1-2	CASSFSLRQGAGYTF	TGTGCCAGCAGTTTTTCCCTTAGACAGGGGGCTGGCTACACCTTC
TRBV4-2	TRBD2	many	TRBJ2-7	CASSQEGAGVDEQYF	TGTGCCAGCAGCCAAGAAGGAGCGGGAGTTGACGAGCAGTACTTC
TRBV30	.	many	TRBJ1-5	CAWADGTNNQPQHF	TGTGCCTGGGCTGACGGGACAAACAATCAGCCCCAGCATTTT
TRBV12-3/TRBV12-4	TRBD1	.	TRBJ2-5	CASSSGGGETQYF	TGTGCCAGCAGTTCAGGGGGCGGGGAGACCCAGTACTTC
TRBV20-1	.	once	TRBJ1-2	CSARRSVNYTF	TGCAGTGCTAGAAGGTCGGTCAACTACACCTTC
TRBV5-5	.	.	TRBJ2-2	CASSFPRGRDGELFF	TGTGCCAGCAGCTTCCCCCGGGGGCGCGACGGGGAGCTGTTTTTT
TRBV20-1	.	many	TRBJ1-1	CSARETPQRNTEAFF	TGCAGTGCTAGAGAGACCCCGCAGAGGAACACTGAAGCTTTCTTT
TRBV7-2	.	many	TRBJ2-7	CASSLGGPPYEQYF	TGTGCCAGCAGCTTAGGAGGGCCTCCCTACGAGCAGTACTTC
TRBV30	.	.	TRBJ2-1	CAWGRDGDEQFF	TGTGCCTGGGGACGAGACGGCGATGAGCAGTTCTTC
TRBV3-1	TRBD2	.	TRBJ2-2	CASSPRSSGFTGELFF	TGTGCCAGCAGCCCAAGATCTAGCGGGTTCACCGGGGAGCTGTTTTTT
TRBV12-3/TRBV12-4	.	.	TRBJ1-2	CASRRGTYGYTF	TGTGCCAGCCGAAGGGGGACCTATGGCTACACCTTC
TRBV27	TRBD1	few	TRBJ2-7	CASSRQGASYEQYF	TGTGCCAGCAGCAGACAGGGGGCCTCCTACGAGCAGTACTTC
TRBV18	.	many	TRBJ1-2	CASSPNEGYTF	TGTGCCAGCTCACCAAACGAGGGCTACACCTTC